These T cell receptor beta chains were read from a single sample in a study of T-cell reconstitution after alpha-beta-depleted transplantation in children. Using its own MiXCR run on the PCR reads, TCRdb lists one record per CDR3 protein. This table has 500,000 or so distinct CDR3 sequences, over 10% appearing once. Specimen: PBMCs, mostly from graft donor cells, collected 180 days after TCRalphabeta/CD19-depleted stem cell transplant. The receptors shown here come from a female patient aged 2 to 10 who had a stem cell transplant for aplastic anemia, so the T cells may come from the graft donor. The CDR3 runs from the conserved cysteine through the conserved F or W. Fields, in order: V gene, D gene, clone size, J gene, CDR3 DNA, CDR3 protein. The D gene is left open where the match is weak. Where a row states a size, it is once, few, many or the class of an expanded clone; other rows omit it.

v_call: TRBV6-6
d_call: TRBD1
clone_size: few
j_call: TRBJ1-2
cdr3_nt: TGTGCCGTCCTGCGGGACAGGGGATACGGCTACACCTTC
cdr3_aa: CAVLRDRGYGYTF

v_call: TRBV4-3
d_call: -
clone_size: -
j_call: TRBJ2-1
cdr3_nt: TGCGCCAGCAGCCCCAAAGGGTTAGCCTCCAATGAGCAGTTCTTC
cdr3_aa: CASSPKGLASNEQFF

v_call: TRBV18
d_call: TRBD2
clone_size: -
j_call: TRBJ2-1
cdr3_nt: TGTGCCAGCTCATCCTCACCGGGACTAGCCAACCGAGAGCAGTTCTTC
cdr3_aa: CASSSSPGLANREQFF

v_call: TRBV6-5
d_call: -
clone_size: -
j_call: TRBJ1-5
cdr3_nt: TGTGCCAGCAGTTACACAGGGAATGCCAATCAGCCCCAGCATTTT
cdr3_aa: CASSYTGNANQPQHF

v_call: TRBV18
d_call: TRBD1
clone_size: -
j_call: TRBJ2-7
cdr3_nt: TGTGCCAGCTCACCGGGGACAGGATGGGGCGAGCAGTACTTC
cdr3_aa: CASSPGTGWGEQYF

v_call: TRBV2
d_call: TRBD2
clone_size: few
j_call: TRBJ2-1
cdr3_nt: TGTGCCAGCAGTGAAATTGTGGCGGGAGGGCCGCGGAGGGAGCAGTTCTTC
cdr3_aa: CASSEIVAGGPRREQFF

v_call: TRBV19
d_call: -
clone_size: few
j_call: TRBJ1-1
cdr3_nt: TGTGCCAGTAGTATTTACACCGCGAACACTGAAGCTTTCTTT
cdr3_aa: CASSIYTANTEAFF

v_call: TRBV20-1
d_call: TRBD2
clone_size: -
j_call: TRBJ2-2
cdr3_nt: TGCAGTGCTAGAGTCAGGCGCGGGCTAGCGGGTGGGACCGGGGAGCTGTTTTTT
cdr3_aa: CSARVRRGLAGGTGELFF

v_call: TRBV15
d_call: -
clone_size: once
j_call: TRBJ1-3
cdr3_nt: TGTGCCATGGGCCCGGGGCCTCTGCGGGGAAACACCATATATTTT
cdr3_aa: CAMGPGPLRGNTIYF

v_call: TRBV5-5
d_call: -
clone_size: many
j_call: TRBJ2-5
cdr3_nt: TGTGCCAGCAGCCCTGGGCCCCGGGGGCTCCAAGAGACCCAGTACTTC
cdr3_aa: CASSPGPRGLQETQYF

v_call: TRBV6-2/TRBV6-3
d_call: -
clone_size: -
j_call: TRBJ2-1
cdr3_nt: TGTGCCAGCAGTTACTCCCCTTCCGCCGTGGAGCAGTTCTTC
cdr3_aa: CASSYSPSAVEQFF

v_call: TRBV20-1
d_call: -
clone_size: many
j_call: TRBJ2-5
cdr3_nt: TGCAGTGCTAGAGCAGGATTCGGGACCCAGTACTTC
cdr3_aa: CSARAGFGTQYF

v_call: TRBV5-1
d_call: TRBD2
clone_size: once
j_call: TRBJ2-6
cdr3_nt: TGCGCCAGCAGTTATTTCGGGGGGACGCATGACTCTGGGGCCAACCTCCTGACTTTC
cdr3_aa: CASSYFGGTHDSGANLLTF

v_call: TRBV6-1
d_call: -
clone_size: few
j_call: TRBJ2-7
cdr3_nt: TGTGCCAGCAGCCCTAATGACAAACCCTACGAGCAGTACTTC
cdr3_aa: CASSPNDKPYEQYF

v_call: TRBV18
d_call: TRBD2
clone_size: -
j_call: TRBJ2-1
cdr3_nt: TGTGCCAGCTCAATCGTATTAGCGGGAGGCTCCTACAATGAGCAGTTCTTC
cdr3_aa: CASSIVLAGGSYNEQFF

v_call: TRBV7-2
d_call: TRBD2
clone_size: -
j_call: TRBJ2-5
cdr3_nt: TGTGCCAGCAGCTTAGCGGGAGGGTACCAAGAGACCCAGTACTTC
cdr3_aa: CASSLAGGYQETQYF

v_call: TRBV18
d_call: TRBD1
clone_size: -
j_call: TRBJ1-4
cdr3_nt: TGTGCCAGCTCACCAGACAGGGGTGATGAAAAACTGTTTTTT
cdr3_aa: CASSPDRGDEKLFF

v_call: TRBV20-1
d_call: -
clone_size: few
j_call: TRBJ1-4
cdr3_nt: TGCAGTGCTAGAGTGGCGGGTGGGGGTAATGAAAAACTGTTTTTT
cdr3_aa: CSARVAGGGNEKLFF

v_call: TRBV12-3/TRBV12-4
d_call: -
clone_size: many
j_call: TRBJ2-3
cdr3_nt: TGTGCCAGCAGCCCCACGGGCACAGATACGCAGTATTTT
cdr3_aa: CASSPTGTDTQYF

v_call: TRBV3-1
d_call: -
clone_size: -
j_call: TRBJ2-3
cdr3_nt: TGTGCCAGCAGCCGCGGAAGGACGGTTTACACAGATACGCAGTATTTT
cdr3_aa: CASSRGRTVYTDTQYF

v_call: TRBV15
d_call: -
clone_size: many
j_call: TRBJ2-3
cdr3_nt: TGTGCCACCAGAGGGCCTCAGGGTTACGGAGATACGCAGTATTTT
cdr3_aa: CATRGPQGYGDTQYF

v_call: TRBV7-8
d_call: -
clone_size: -
j_call: TRBJ2-5
cdr3_nt: TGTGCCAGCAGCTTAGCCGTCCCGCCAAATACACAAGAGACCCAGTACTTC
cdr3_aa: CASSLAVPPNTQETQYF

v_call: TRBV12-3/TRBV12-4
d_call: TRBD2
clone_size: -
j_call: TRBJ2-5
cdr3_nt: TGTGCCAGCAGTTTAGCGTCTAGCGGTACGCGGACCCAGTACTTC
cdr3_aa: CASSLASSGTRTQYF

v_call: TRBV9
d_call: TRBD2
clone_size: -
j_call: TRBJ2-2
cdr3_nt: TGTGCCAGCAGCGTAGAAGCGGGACGGTTCGGGTTCTCCCAAACCGGGGAGCTGTTTTTT
cdr3_aa: CASSVEAGRFGFSQTGELFF

v_call: TRBV30
d_call: -
clone_size: once
j_call: TRBJ2-7
cdr3_nt: TGTGCCTGGAGTGCGACCTACGAGCAGTACTTC
cdr3_aa: CAWSATYEQYF

v_call: TRBV6-5
d_call: -
clone_size: -
j_call: TRBJ2-2
cdr3_nt: TGTGCCAGCAGTTACTCGTGGCAGGGGTACGACGGGGAGCTGTTTTTT
cdr3_aa: CASSYSWQGYDGELFF

v_call: TRBV7-9
d_call: -
clone_size: -
j_call: TRBJ1-4
cdr3_nt: TGTGCCAGCAGCCCCCCGGTTGGGAGGGGAGGAGAAAAACTGTTTTTT
cdr3_aa: CASSPPVGRGGEKLFF

v_call: TRBV20-1
d_call: TRBD2
clone_size: many
j_call: TRBJ2-1
cdr3_nt: TGCAGTGCTAGAGTTCAAGCGGGAGGCCACAATGAGCAGTTCTTC
cdr3_aa: CSARVQAGGHNEQFF

v_call: TRBV29-1
d_call: TRBD1
clone_size: -
j_call: TRBJ1-1
cdr3_nt: TGCAGCGTTCACGACAGGGTGAACACTGAAGCTTTCTTT
cdr3_aa: CSVHDRVNTEAFF

v_call: TRBV5-1
d_call: -
clone_size: many
j_call: TRBJ2-3
cdr3_nt: TGCGCCAGCAGCGTGGGCCCTCCAGGGGATACGCAGTATTTT
cdr3_aa: CASSVGPPGDTQYF

v_call: TRBV27
d_call: TRBD1
clone_size: many
j_call: TRBJ1-6
cdr3_nt: TGTGCCAGCAAGCAGGGGGGTGTTTCACCCCTCCACTTT
cdr3_aa: CASKQGGVSPLHF

v_call: TRBV29-1
d_call: -
clone_size: many
j_call: TRBJ2-3
cdr3_nt: TGCAGCGCCCGGAGGGGTATGGCGGTCGGCACAGATACGCAGTATTTT
cdr3_aa: CSARRGMAVGTDTQYF

v_call: TRBV9
d_call: TRBD1
clone_size: few
j_call: TRBJ2-3
cdr3_nt: TGTGCCAGCAGCCCAGGGGACAGGGCCTACACAGATACGCAGTATTTT
cdr3_aa: CASSPGDRAYTDTQYF

v_call: TRBV18
d_call: -
clone_size: many
j_call: TRBJ2-5
cdr3_nt: TGTGCCAGCTCACACAGGGAAGTGGAGACCCAGTACTTC
cdr3_aa: CASSHREVETQYF

v_call: TRBV7-8
d_call: TRBD2
clone_size: few
j_call: TRBJ2-1
cdr3_nt: TGTGCCAGCAGCTTAGGTGCCGGACTAGCGGGAGCGGGGGCCTACAATGAGCAGTTCTTC
cdr3_aa: CASSLGAGLAGAGAYNEQFF

v_call: TRBV7-9
d_call: -
clone_size: -
j_call: TRBJ1-1
cdr3_nt: TGTGCCAGCAGCTTAGGGTTGACAGGCAAGACTGAAGCTTTCTTT
cdr3_aa: CASSLGLTGKTEAFF

v_call: TRBV27
d_call: -
clone_size: few
j_call: TRBJ2-1
cdr3_nt: TGTGCCAGCAGTCCTGCCGATTTCATCCTCAATGAGCAGTTCTTC
cdr3_aa: CASSPADFILNEQFF

v_call: TRBV20-1
d_call: TRBD1
clone_size: -
j_call: TRBJ2-1
cdr3_nt: TGCAGTGCCCCCAAACCGGGACAGGGAATTAATGAGCAGTTCTTC
cdr3_aa: CSAPKPGQGINEQFF

v_call: TRBV20-1
d_call: TRBD1
clone_size: many
j_call: TRBJ1-4
cdr3_nt: TGCAGTGCTAGGACAGGGAGTGACGAAAAACTGTTTTTT
cdr3_aa: CSARTGSDEKLFF

v_call: TRBV12-3/TRBV12-4
d_call: -
clone_size: few
j_call: TRBJ1-5
cdr3_nt: TGTGCCAGCAGGGCAGGGCTCCCTACTCAGCCCCAGCATTTT
cdr3_aa: CASRAGLPTQPQHF

v_call: TRBV18
d_call: -
clone_size: -
j_call: TRBJ1-5
cdr3_nt: TGTGCCAGCTCACCACTGAGTAAAGGCAATAGCAATCAGCCCCAGCATTTT
cdr3_aa: CASSPLSKGNSNQPQHF

v_call: TRBV4-3
d_call: -
clone_size: -
j_call: TRBJ2-2
cdr3_nt: TGCGCCAGCAGCCAAGATCGGGCAGACACCGGGGAGCTGTTTTTT
cdr3_aa: CASSQDRADTGELFF

v_call: TRBV7-9
d_call: TRBD2
clone_size: -
j_call: TRBJ2-1
cdr3_nt: TGTGCCAGCAGCCCAAACTCGGGTCGGGAGGACAATGAGCAGTTCTTC
cdr3_aa: CASSPNSGREDNEQFF

v_call: TRBV9
d_call: TRBD2
clone_size: -
j_call: TRBJ2-1
cdr3_nt: TGTGCCAGCAGCGGGGGGGGAGAGGGGTATGAGCAGTTCTTC
cdr3_aa: CASSGGGEGYEQFF

v_call: TRBV4-3
d_call: -
clone_size: -
j_call: TRBJ1-3
cdr3_nt: TGCGCCAGCAGCCAAGATGGCAGGCCCAGGAGCTCTGGAAACACCATATATTTT
cdr3_aa: CASSQDGRPRSSGNTIYF

v_call: TRBV28
d_call: -
clone_size: -
j_call: TRBJ2-3
cdr3_nt: TGTGCCAGCGGACTTCCCCTAGATACGCAGTATTTT
cdr3_aa: CASGLPLDTQYF

v_call: TRBV4-3
d_call: TRBD2
clone_size: -
j_call: TRBJ2-1
cdr3_nt: TGCGCCAGCAGCCAAGGGGTCCGGACTAGCGGTTACAATGAGCAGTTCTTC
cdr3_aa: CASSQGVRTSGYNEQFF

v_call: TRBV5-4
d_call: TRBD2
clone_size: few
j_call: TRBJ2-2
cdr3_nt: TGTGCCAGCAGCCCGGGCGGGAGGGGTTACACCGGGGAGCTGTTTTTT
cdr3_aa: CASSPGGRGYTGELFF

v_call: TRBV4-1
d_call: -
clone_size: -
j_call: TRBJ2-5
cdr3_nt: TGCGCCAGCAGCCAAAGGGGTTGGGAGACCCAGTACTTC
cdr3_aa: CASSQRGWETQYF

v_call: TRBV7-9
d_call: TRBD1
clone_size: -
j_call: TRBJ2-2
cdr3_nt: TGTGCCAGCAGCTTGCTACAGGGGTCTAACACCGGGGAGCTGTTTTTT
cdr3_aa: CASSLLQGSNTGELFF

v_call: TRBV29-1
d_call: -
clone_size: many
j_call: TRBJ2-3
cdr3_nt: TGCAGCGCCCTACCTGGGGATACGCAGTATTTT
cdr3_aa: CSALPGDTQYF

v_call: TRBV28
d_call: -
clone_size: few
j_call: TRBJ2-3
cdr3_nt: TGTGCCAGCAAAATTGGGAGCGCAGATACGCAGTATTTT
cdr3_aa: CASKIGSADTQYF

v_call: TRBV18
d_call: -
clone_size: -
j_call: TRBJ2-7
cdr3_nt: TGTGCCAGCTCCGTCGGCGTAGCGGCATGGGAGCAGTACTTC
cdr3_aa: CASSVGVAAWEQYF

v_call: TRBV11-3
d_call: TRBD1
clone_size: few
j_call: TRBJ2-7
cdr3_nt: TGTGCCAGCAGCTCGGGGGACAGGGGCGACTACGAGCAGTACTTC
cdr3_aa: CASSSGDRGDYEQYF

v_call: TRBV28
d_call: -
clone_size: -
j_call: TRBJ2-2
cdr3_nt: TGTGCCAGCCGAAGTCGACGCTGGGGGAACACCGGGGAGCTGTTTTTT
cdr3_aa: CASRSRRWGNTGELFF

v_call: TRBV6-1
d_call: -
clone_size: -
j_call: TRBJ1-1
cdr3_nt: TGTGCCAGCAGACCATGTCGGGGGTACACTGAAGCTTTCTTT
cdr3_aa: CASRPCRGYTEAFF

v_call: TRBV29-1
d_call: TRBD1
clone_size: many
j_call: TRBJ1-2
cdr3_nt: TGCAGCGGGGGACAGGCCAACTATGGCTACACCTTC
cdr3_aa: CSGGQANYGYTF

v_call: TRBV20-1
d_call: -
clone_size: few
j_call: TRBJ1-1
cdr3_nt: TGCAGTGCTAGATCGGGGGGCAGCACTGAAGCTTTCTTT
cdr3_aa: CSARSGGSTEAFF